A selection of T cell receptor beta chains follows, all from one sample in a study of shared clonotypes between healthy human individuals. Libraries were prepared by immunoSEQ multiplex PCR; TCRdb keeps only in-frame clonotypes and omits some of them. This sample has approximately 320,000 clones; roughly 87% occur once, and the top ten carry about 17%. The sequenced material came from memory CD8+ T cells sorted from blood. The origin of the receptors is a man aged 18 to 35 in good health. Both conserved end residues are part of each CDR3. The order of the fields is V gene, CDR3 protein.

v_call: TRBV19
cdr3_aa: CASIGGNQPQHF

v_call: TRBV7-9
cdr3_aa: CASSPTGTLHDEQYF

v_call: TRBV4-1
cdr3_aa: CASSQDPYGYTF

v_call: TRBV7-7
cdr3_aa: CASSAQPVGSEDTGELFF

v_call: TRBV13
cdr3_aa: CASSQEGGANEQFF

v_call: TRBV7-8
cdr3_aa: CASSLEKAGGGIYGYTF

v_call: TRBV2
cdr3_aa: CASSEGASTF

v_call: TRBV6-6
cdr3_aa: CASSYSGQGQF

v_call: TRBV6-1
cdr3_aa: CASSEVPGEPYGYTF

v_call: TRBV7-8
cdr3_aa: CASSLGRGGSMNTEAFF

v_call: TRBV27
cdr3_aa: CASRMLMNTEAFF

v_call: TRBV11-2
cdr3_aa: CASTYFGPSSYNEQFF

v_call: TRBV27
cdr3_aa: CASSFLSGGGHEQYF

v_call: TRBV5-8
cdr3_aa: CAFRDRGSYNEQFF

v_call: TRBV5-1
cdr3_aa: CASSPPLLAKNIQYF

v_call: TRBV27
cdr3_aa: CASSVQGNEQFF

v_call: TRBV9
cdr3_aa: CASSVTDYNEQFF

v_call: TRBV7-9
cdr3_aa: CASSPDYSGYNEQFF

v_call: TRBV14
cdr3_aa: CASSQGASGRYNEQFF

v_call: TRBV5-1
cdr3_aa: CASSYSTGFQETQYF

v_call: TRBV27
cdr3_aa: CASRPGGGPGLSTDTQYF

v_call: TRBV7-8
cdr3_aa: CASSPPPGGNYGYTF

v_call: TRBV11-2
cdr3_aa: CASSLSAGGYGEQYF

v_call: TRBV5-1
cdr3_aa: CASSLTDSSGNTIYF

v_call: TRBV27
cdr3_aa: CASSLSPGGEAFF

v_call: TRBV18
cdr3_aa: CASSPRFLAGGRTYNEQFF

v_call: TRBV10-2
cdr3_aa: CASSPVAGTPYEQYF

v_call: TRBV6-4
cdr3_aa: CASSEGGGAADTQYF

v_call: TRBV9
cdr3_aa: CASSARLAGLLTDTQYF

v_call: TRBV19
cdr3_aa: CATQRLAGIPDTQYF

v_call: TRBV9
cdr3_aa: CASSVGTGDFYGYTF

v_call: TRBV6-5
cdr3_aa: CATLGFAGELFF

v_call: TRBV10-3
cdr3_aa: CAISESWGQVGYGYTF